This record looks at one T cell receptor (beta chain) sequence and its context. This table comes from immunoSEQ multiplex PCR, and its TCRdb copy is limited to in-frame clones, with some not included. The data hold hundreds of thousands of clones, with 80% to 90% observed a single time. These data belong to a study of blood T cell repertoires in COVID-19. Study context: From the United States, Italy and Spain came samples of acute and convalescent COVID-19.

Cohorts were assigned according to the clinical history that participants reported. Germline V lookup: CDR1 MDHEN, CDR2 SYDVKM. V lost 6 bases, J lost 6 bases, and 11 bases lay in between. This CDR3 has 13 amino acids. This chain joins TRBV28 and TRBJ1-4; D gene ambiguous. The sequence was collected from a man aged 25 to 40 who had recovered from COVID-19. Sequences were obtained from PBMCs or T cells enriched from blood (not recorded which). CDR3 DNA sequence: TGTGCCAGCAGGTCATCGCGGGATGAAAAACTGTTTTTT. Amino acids: CASRSSRDEKLFF.